This entry lists 32 T cell receptor beta chains sequenced from one sample in a study of cytomegalovirus exposure and HLA in healthy donors. PCR primers comprised 60 Vbeta and 13 Jbeta primers. Some clones are missing from TCRdb's copy, which holds only in-frame ones; the method was immunoSEQ multiplex PCR. The table has approximately 180,000 clones, approximately 82% seen once. Material: PBMCs. All receptors derive from a young woman in good health and CMV-seronegative.

The chain couples TRBV5-8 to TRBJ1-1; the D is unclear. V was trimmed by 0 bases and J by 6 bases, leaving 12 bases between them. The CDR3 length is 14 residues. Germline CDR1 is SGHTS and CDR2 is YDEGEE. CDR3 in DNA: TGTGCCAGCAGCTTGGTCCGGGATAGCGCTGAAGCTTTCTTT. This gives the protein CASSLVRDSAEAFF.

The chain combines TRBV7-6 with TRBJ2-5; 8 bases map to TRBD2. Germline CDR1 and CDR2: SGHVS and FNYEAQ. This CDR3 contains 15 residues. With 1 base clipped from V and 4 bases from J, the junction kept 5 bases outside the gene matches. The CDR3 reads CASSLERERGETQYF. CDR3 coding DNA: TGTGCCAGCAGCTTAGAGCGGGAGAGAGGAGAGACCCAGTACTTC.

The rearrangement joins TRBV5-6 to TRBJ2-7; 7 bases line up with TRBD1. The germline gives CDR1 SGHDT, CDR2 YYEEEE. The CDR3 spans 14 residues. Trimming removed 0 bases from V and 5 bases from J; junction bases left unmatched: 5. The DNA for the CDR3 is TGTGCCAGCAGCTTGGAGGGGGCCGGGGACGAGCAGTACGTC. It is translated as CASSLEGAGDEQYV.

The chain is built from TRBV7-2 and TRBJ2-4; the match to TRBD1 covers 8 bases. CDR1 is SGHTA, CDR2 FQGNSA, per germline. This CDR3 comprises 16 residues. V lost 5 bases to trimming and J lost 8 bases; unmatched junction nucleotides: 14. The CDR3, as DNA: TGTGCCAGCAGCCCCTCTCCGGGACAGGTCTCGTACATTCAGTACTTC. Amino acids: CASSPSPGQVSYIQYF.

This sequence joins TRBV10-2 and TRBJ2-5; 10 nucleotides match TRBD1. V was pared by 5 bases and J by 6 bases, with 12 bases of the junction left unmatched. Germline CDR1 is WSHSY and CDR2 is SAAADI. This CDR3 has 16 residues. CDR3 residues: CASSPSETGGKKTQYF. The CDR3 DNA reads TGCGCCAGCAGTCCCTCCGAGACAGGGGGCAAAAAGACCCAGTACTTC.

This chain joins TRBV5-1 and TRBJ2-5; D possibly corresponds to TRBD1 (6 bases). The germline V gene has CDR1 SGHRS and CDR2 YFSETQ. V was cut by 4 bases and J by 4 bases, with 11 bases left in between. The CDR3 has 13 amino acids. Written as DNA, the CDR3 is TGCGCCAGCAGCGAACAGGGTGGAGAGACCCAGTACTTC. Translation: CASSEQGGETQYF.

This chain connects TRBV27 to TRBJ2-7, with a tentative D call TRBD1 (5 bases). The V end lost 5 bases, the J end lost 5 bases, and 16 bases lay between the germline ends. CDR1 MNHEY and CDR2 SMNVEV come from the germline V gene (reference sequence). CDR3 length: 14 residues. CDR3 nucleotide sequence: TGTGCCAGCAGTACTATGGGGCGGATGCACGAGCAGTACTTC. Amino acids: CASSTMGRMHEQYF.

This chain links TRBV7-2 with TRBJ1-1; 7 nucleotides agree with TRBD1. J was trimmed by 7 bases and V by 5 bases; bases with no gene match: 4. Germline V gene lookup returns CDR1 SGHTA and CDR2 FQGNSA. The CDR3 runs to 12 residues. CDR3 in amino acids: CASSRDSLEAFF. The CDR3 bases are TGTGCCAGCAGCCGGGACAGCCTTGAAGCTTTCTTT.

The V call is TRBV21-1, the J call TRBJ1-5; the table's D call, TRBD1, was not checked against the DNA. TRBV21-1 is a listed pseudogene. CDR3 length: 16 amino acids. The CDR3 spells CASSKVLDSNNQPQHF. In DNA form, the CDR3 reads TGTGCCAGCAGCAAAGTCCTGGACAGTAACAATCAGCCCCAGCATTTT.

The rearrangement links TRBV5-4 to TRBJ2-1; 8 bases fit TRBD1. Germline lookup yields CDR1 SGHNT and CDR2 YYREEE (reference sequence). The V and J ends lost 6 bases and 2 bases, in that order; junction bases with no gene match: 7. The CDR3 consists of 15 residues. The CDR3 protein is CASTLGQETYNEQFF. The CDR3 DNA reads TGTGCCAGCACCCTGGGACAGGAGACCTACAATGAGCAGTTCTTC.

V and J are TRBV28 and TRBJ2-1; D perhaps matches TRBD2 (5 bases). Germline V gene sequence: CDR1 MDHEN, CDR2 SYDVKM. The CDR3 covers 15 residues. V lost 3 bases to trimming and J lost 1 base, with 10 bases between them. In DNA form, the CDR3 reads TGTGCCAGCAGTTTGGGAGATAGTTCCTACAATGAGCAGTTCTTC. Translated: CASSLGDSSYNEQFF. Full variable domain (rest looked up from reference TRBV28 and TRBJ2-1): DVKVTQSSRYLVKRTGEKVFLECVQDMDHENMFWYRQDPGLGLRLIYFSYDVKMKEKGDIPEGYSVSREKKERFSLILESASTNQTSMYLCASSLGDSSYNEQFFGPGTRLTVL.

CDR3 sequence (DNA): TGTGCCAGCAGCGCCACAAGCACAGATACGCAGTATTTT. Amino acids: CASSATSTDTQYF. The rearrangement uses TRBV9 and TRBJ2-3; no clear D. V dropped 3 bases and J dropped 0 bases, with 5 bases sitting between them. The V gene's germline CDR1 is SGDLS and CDR2 YYNGEE. The CDR3 is 13 residues long.

The gene calls are TRBV30 and TRBJ2-2, with 10 bases aligning to TRBD1. J was trimmed by 5 bases and V by 1 base; bases with no gene match: 4. From germline, CDR1 is GTSNPN and CDR2 SVGIG (reference sequence). CDR3 length equals 15 residues. The CDR3 sequence is CAWSGQGAGTGELFF. DNA of the CDR3: TGTGCCTGGAGTGGACAGGGGGCTGGAACCGGGGAGCTGTTTTTT.

This clone is a singleton in its sample. CDR3 sequence (DNA): TGTGCCAGCAGTGGGGGGCTAGCGGGGGACAATGAGCAGTTCTTC. Its translation: CASSGGLAGDNEQFF. This chain connects TRBV28 to TRBJ2-1; 10 positions agree with TRBD2. V lost 5 bases to trimming and J lost 5 bases; unmatched junction nucleotides: 6. The germline V gene encodes CDR1 MDHEN and CDR2 SYDVKM. This CDR3 is built from 15 residues.

This clone was observed a handful of times. The chain recombines TRBV29-1 with TRBJ1-1; unclear D gene. Trimming left V 7 bases short and J 0 bases short, with 15 bases between. CDR3 length: 14 residues. The germline gives CDR1 SQVTM, CDR2 ANQGSEA. The CDR3 protein is CSGKEDALNTEAFF. For the CDR3, the DNA is TGCAGCGGTAAGGAGGACGCTCTGAACACTGAAGCTTTCTTT.

This clone was detected only a few times. The V call is TRBV27, the J call TRBJ1-1; weak D call: TRBD1 (5 bases). CDR1 and CDR2 from the germline V gene are MNHEY and SMNVEV (reference sequence). This CDR3 has 13 residues. V lost 3 bases and J 6 bases, leaving 11 bases between the germline ends. The CDR3 DNA reads as TGTGCCAGCAGTTTTGGGGAAGGGGCTGAAGCTTTCTTT. Its protein product is CASSFGEGAEAFF.

The J gene is TRBJ1-2, the V gene TRBV28, with 7 bases matching TRBD1. V was clipped by 4 bases and J by 4 bases; unmatched bases: 6. The V gene's germline CDR1 is MDHEN and CDR2 SYDVKM. The CDR3 spans 14 residues. The CDR3 nucleotides are TGTGCCAGCAGTTCCACAGGGGTTAGCTATGGCTACACCTTC. Translating it yields CASSSTGVSYGYTF.

This rearrangement joins TRBV19 to TRBJ2-6, with 8 bases that match TRBD1. V lost 3 bases and J lost 7; bases outside the gene matches: 5. Germline CDR1 reads LNHDA; CDR2 reads SQIVND (reference sequence). CDR3 length equals 15 residues. CDR3 coding DNA: TGTGCCAGTAGTATGGGACAGGTGGAAGCCAACGTCCTGACTTTC. The encoded protein is CASSMGQVEANVLTF.

The V gene is TRBV29-1, the J gene TRBJ1-1, with 10 bases aligning to TRBD1. The germline V gene has CDR1 SQVTM and CDR2 ANQGSEA. V lost 6 bases to trimming and J lost 3 bases; unmatched junction nucleotides: 10. The CDR3 length is 15 residues. This CDR3 is CSVADRGLVDTEAFF. CDR3 DNA sequence: TGCAGCGTCGCCGACAGGGGGCTAGTAGACACTGAAGCTTTCTTT.

The chain links TRBV19 to TRBJ2-3; 7 positions match TRBD1. There are 14 residues in the CDR3. The ends lost 3 bases at V and 7 bases at J; junction bases unmatched: 7. Germline V gene lookup returns CDR1 LNHDA and CDR2 SQIVND (reference sequence). CDR3 coding DNA: TGTGCCAGTAGTATTGGGACAGCTAGAAATACGCAGTATTTT. This sequence encodes CASSIGTARNTQYF.

V and J are TRBV7-9 and TRBJ2-3; 10 bases align to TRBD2. CDR1 and CDR2 (germline): SEHNR, FQNEAQ (reference sequence). The CDR3 loop spans 18 amino acids. The V gene end was trimmed by 2 bases and the J gene end by 11 bases; junction bases not matched to a gene: 19. CDR3 nucleotides: TGTGCCAGCAGCTTATTGGAAGGTTACGGGGATTCTAGCGGGAGGCAGTATTTT. It specifies CASSLLEGYGDSSGRQYF.

The V call is TRBV10-3, the J call TRBJ2-3, with 8 bases lining up with TRBD1. The germline CDR1 and CDR2 sequences are ENHRY and SYGVKD. The V and J ends lost 3 bases and 4 bases, in that order; junction bases with no gene match: 6. There are 15 residues in the CDR3. The CDR3 reads CAISDSGGVADTQYF. CDR3 sequence (DNA): TGTGCCATCAGTGATTCAGGGGGCGTAGCAGATACGCAGTATTTT.

The rearrangement uses TRBV27 and TRBJ2-1, with no clear D. Trimming took 5 bases from V and 5 from J, leaving 10 bases between them. Germline CDR1 is MNHEY and CDR2 is SMNVEV (reference sequence). This CDR3 is built from 13 residues. CDR3 sequence reads: CASSPAVNNEQFF. CDR3 nucleotides: TGTGCCAGCAGTCCTGCGGTAAACAATGAGCAGTTCTTC.

The V gene is TRBV28, the J gene TRBJ1-2, with D tentatively TRBD1 (6 bases). The ends were cut back, 7 bases at V and 1 base at J, with 13 bases in the middle. CDR3 length equals 14 residues. Germline CDR1 and CDR2: MDHEN and SYDVKM. The CDR3 sequence is CASKTGTINYGYTF. CDR3 nucleotides: TGTGCCAGCAAAACCGGGACAATTAACTATGGCTACACCTTC.

The rearrangement uses TRBV5-8 and TRBJ2-2; D possibly corresponds to TRBD2 (6 bases). V lost 4 bases and J lost 4, with 20 bases in between. There are 17 residues in the CDR3. Germline CDR1 SGHTS, CDR2 YDEGEE. The CDR3 nucleotides read TGTGCCAGCAGCGGGGGGAGCGGACTCTGGGGCACCGGGGAGCTGTTTTTT. This sequence encodes CASSGGSGLWGTGELFF.

The CDR3 region has the DNA TGTGCCAGTAGTATGAGGTGGGGGACTAGCACCGATCAACCTGGGGCCAACGTCCTGACTTTC. Its protein is CASSMRWGTSTDQPGANVLTF. The rearrangement uses TRBV19 and TRBJ2-6; the match to TRBD2 covers 9 bases. J lost 2 bases, V lost 3 bases, and 17 bases had no gene match. The CDR3 length is 21 residues. The germline V gene encodes CDR1 LNHDA and CDR2 SQIVND (reference sequence).

This chain links TRBV10-2 with TRBJ2-1; 13 nucleotides align to TRBD2. The germline V gene encodes CDR1 WSHSY and CDR2 SAAADI. The CDR3 loop spans 16 amino acids. With 4 bases clipped from V and 5 bases from J, the junction kept 5 bases outside the gene matches. CDR3 nucleotide sequence: TGCGCCAGCAGTGGCCGGACTAGCGGGAGCAACAATGAGCAGTTCTTC. Amino acid sequence: CASSGRTSGSNNEQFF.

V gene TRBV29-1 combines with J gene TRBJ2-1; 9 bases align to TRBD2. This CDR3 has 14 amino acids. Trimming at V came to 7 bases and at J to 4 bases, leaving 8 bases not matched to a gene. Germline V gene lookup returns CDR1 SQVTM and CDR2 ANQGSEA. The CDR3 sequence: CSAGGSGRYNEQFF. The CDR3, as DNA: TGCAGCGCGGGGGGTAGCGGGAGATACAATGAGCAGTTCTTC.

On this clone itself: This sample also contains other DNA sequences that code for the same CDR3. The chain uses TRBV27 and TRBJ1-3; D is unclear. This CDR3 region has 16 residues. Trimming removed 2 bases from V and 0 bases from J, with 11 bases in between. Germline V lookup: CDR1 MNHEY, CDR2 SMNVEV (reference sequence). For the CDR3, the DNA is TGTGCCAGCAGTTTACGGTTACCAGGCTCTGGAAACACCATATATTTT. The encoded protein is CASSLRLPGSGNTIYF.

J is TRBJ2-1 and V is TRBV10-2; possibly TRBD2 for D (5 bases). Per germline, CDR1 WSHSY and CDR2 SAAADI. CDR3 length equals 11 residues. Trimming pared 7 bases from V and 10 bases from J, leaving 11 bases between. The CDR3 loop reads CASTWSGEQFF. CDR3 in DNA: TGCGCCAGCACCTGGTCGGGGGAGCAGTTCTTC.

The rearrangement joins TRBV21-1 to TRBJ2-1; TRBD1, the D gene given by the table, was not confirmed from the DNA. TRBV21-1 is a known pseudogene. The CDR3 has 17 amino acids. The chain's CDR3 is CASSKWSDRGWDNEQFF. The CDR3 DNA sequence: TGTGCCAGCAGCAAGTGGTCGGACAGGGGATGGGACAATGAGCAGTTCTTC.

The chain combines TRBV5-1 with TRBJ2-7, with D possibly TRBD2 on 6 matching bases. This CDR3 is built from 15 residues. The V end was cut by 5 bases, the J end by 2 bases, with 17 bases between. Germline V gene sequence: CDR1 SGHRS, CDR2 YFSETQ. As DNA, the CDR3 is TGCGCCAGCAGTCTTGGGGGGACGGGTCCCTACGAGCAGTACTTC. Its protein product is CASSLGGTGPYEQYF. The full variable domain, its missing parts supplied by reference TRBV5-1 and TRBJ2-7, is KAGVTQTPRYLIKTRGQQVTLSCSPISGHRSVSWYQQTPGQGLQFLFEYFSETQRNKGNFPGRFSGRQFSNSRSEMNVSTLELGDSALYLCASSLGGTGPYEQYFGPGTRLTVT.